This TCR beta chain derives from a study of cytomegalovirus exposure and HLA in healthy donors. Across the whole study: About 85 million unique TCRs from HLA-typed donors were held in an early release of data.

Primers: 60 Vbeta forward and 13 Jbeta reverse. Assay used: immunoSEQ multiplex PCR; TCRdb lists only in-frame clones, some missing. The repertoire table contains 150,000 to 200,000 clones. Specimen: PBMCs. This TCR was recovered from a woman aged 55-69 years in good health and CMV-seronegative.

In DNA form, the CDR3 reads TGTGCCAGATGGACAGGGGACTTTACTGAAGCTTTCTTT. This encodes CARWTGDFTEAFF. The chain combines TRBV2 with TRBJ1-1; TRBD1 matches 9 bases. J gave up 5 bases and V 9 bases, and 7 bases lay outside the gene matches. The CDR3 runs to 13 residues. The germline V gene has CDR1 SNHLY and CDR2 FYNNEI. Variable domain in full (rest from reference TRBV2 and TRBJ1-1): EPEVTQTPSHQVTQMGQEVILRCVPISNHLYFYWYRQILGQKVEFLVSFYNNEISEKSEIFDDQFSVERPDGSNFTLKIRSTKLEDSAMYFCARWTGDFTEAFFGQGTRLTVV.